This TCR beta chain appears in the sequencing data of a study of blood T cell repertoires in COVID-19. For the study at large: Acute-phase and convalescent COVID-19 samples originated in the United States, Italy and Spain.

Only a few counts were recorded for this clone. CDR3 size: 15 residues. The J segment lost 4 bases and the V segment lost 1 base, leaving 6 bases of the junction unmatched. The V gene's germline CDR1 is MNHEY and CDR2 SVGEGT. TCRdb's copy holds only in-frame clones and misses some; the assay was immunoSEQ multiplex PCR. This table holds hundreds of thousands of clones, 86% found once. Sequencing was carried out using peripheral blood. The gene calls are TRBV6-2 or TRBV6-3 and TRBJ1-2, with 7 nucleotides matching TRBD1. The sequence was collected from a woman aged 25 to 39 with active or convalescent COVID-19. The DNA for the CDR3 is TGTGCCAGCAGTTACTTGGAGTCAGGGGGCTATGGCTACACCTTC. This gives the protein CASSYLESGGYGYTF.